These 14 T cell receptor beta chains share one sample of origin, sequenced in a study of T-cell memory formation after mild COVID-19. Via MiXCR, TCRdb re-called the 5' RACE reads, giving one row per CDR3 protein. This sample has roughly 200,000 distinct CDR3 sequences, with about a fifth found just once. The sample consisted of PBMCs or a T cell subset sorted from them (not recorded which). All receptors come from an adult woman who had mild COVID-19 (a few samples of this study predate the infection). Cell type and time point are not known.

In its sample, this clonotype was seen a few times. This chain joins TRBV5-4 and TRBJ1-1; D is uncertain. In germline, CDR1 is SGHNT, CDR2 YYREEE (reference sequence). The CDR3 spans 15 residues. Trimming removed 3 bases from V and 0 bases from J, with 12 bases in between. Here the CDR3 reads CASSSDRSLNTEAFF. CDR3 sequence (DNA): TGTGCCAGCAGCTCGGACCGATCTTTGAACACTGAAGCTTTCTTT.

This chain links TRBV24-1 with TRBJ2-1; TRBD2 aligns across 7 bases. The V gene's germline CDR1 is KGHDR and CDR2 SFDVKD. J was trimmed by 0 bases and V by 2 bases; bases with no gene match: 6. The CDR3 sequence is 17 residues long. CDR3 residues: CATSDWVAGSSYNEQFF. The DNA of the CDR3 is TGTGCCACCAGTGATTGGGTAGCGGGCAGCTCCTACAATGAGCAGTTCTTC.

This clonotype was detected a few times. The V gene is TRBV29-1, the J gene TRBJ2-1; 11 bases agree with TRBD2. CDR3 length equals 17 residues. Trimming at V came to 6 bases and at J to 6 bases, leaving 16 bases not matched to a gene. CDR1 and CDR2 (germline): SQVTM, ANQGSEA. The chain's CDR3 is CSVPPPTSGSMVNEQFF. The CDR3 DNA is TGCAGCGTCCCCCCCCCAACTAGCGGGAGTATGGTCAATGAGCAGTTCTTC.

This clonotype appeared a few times. The rearrangement links TRBV9 to TRBJ2-1; 12 nucleotides line up with TRBD1. Germline CDR1 and CDR2: SGDLS and YYNGEE. Trimming at V came to 3 bases and at J to 7 bases, leaving 5 bases not matched to a gene. The CDR3 totals 15 residues. The CDR3 nucleotides are TGTGCCAGCAGCGAGGGGACAGGGGGCATGAATGAGCAGTTCTTC. Residues: CASSEGTGGMNEQFF. Full variable domain (outside the CDR3, taken from reference TRBV9 and TRBJ2-1): DSGVTQTPKHLITATGQRVTLRCSPRSGDLSVYWYQQSLDQGLQFLIQYYNGEERAKGNILERFSAQQFPDLHSELNLSSLELGDSALYFCASSEGTGGMNEQFFGPGTRLTVL.

This rearrangement joins TRBV25-1 to TRBJ2-1; 8 nucleotides match TRBD2. Unmatched junction bases numbered 6, after V lost 3 bases and J lost 5 bases. The CDR3 runs to 15 residues. Germline values: CDR1 MGHDK, CDR2 SYGVNS. In nucleotides, the CDR3 is TGTGCCAGCAGTGAGGGGCGGGGGGTTCACAATGAGCAGTTCTTC. Its translation: CASSEGRGVHNEQFF.

This clonotype was found a few times. This rearrangement joins TRBV6-1 to TRBJ1-1; no definite D call. Germline V gene data show CDR1 as MNHNS and CDR2 as SASEGT. The CDR3 has 12 residues. V lost 6 bases to trimming and J lost 4 bases, with 9 bases between them. The CDR3 DNA reads as TGTGCCAGCAGCCCCCTCGCCACTGAAGCTTTCTTT. Protein product: CASSPLATEAFF.

The chain employs TRBV2 and TRBJ2-7, with D hard to call. Germline V gene sequence: CDR1 SNHLY, CDR2 FYNNEI. CDR3 size: 11 residues. V was cut by 5 bases and J by 6 bases, with 8 bases left in between. The CDR3 loop is CASSNRLEQYF. The CDR3 bases are TGTGCCAGCAGTAACCGCCTCGAGCAGTACTTC.

This clonotype was observed at least ten times. The rearrangement uses TRBV5-1 and TRBJ1-1; 7 nucleotides agree with TRBD1. Germline loops: CDR1 SGHRS, CDR2 YFSETQ. The CDR3 length is 13 residues. Trimming cost V 7 bases and J 1 base; bases outside gene matches: 4. CDR3 sequence reads: CASAYRGNTEAFF. The CDR3 region has the DNA TGCGCCAGCGCATACAGGGGGAACACTGAAGCTTTCTTT.

The chain joins TRBV7-9 to TRBJ2-7; the D call may be TRBD1 or TRBD2 (5 bases each). Per the germline V gene, CDR1 is SEHNR and CDR2 is FQNEAQ (reference sequence). The CDR3 loop spans 14 amino acids. The V gene lost 5 bases and the J gene lost 3 bases, with 14 bases spanning the gap. CDR3 sequence reads: CASSRTGAVYEQYF. Written as DNA, the CDR3 is TGTGCCAGCAGCCGAACCGGGGCCGTCTACGAGCAGTACTTC.

This clonotype was seen a handful of times. The rearrangement joins TRBV14 to TRBJ1-5; no clear D gene. Germline loops: CDR1 SGHDN, CDR2 FVKESK. Trimming took off 4 bases at V and 3 bases at J, with 4 bases between the two ends. The CDR3 runs to 12 residues. The CDR3 DNA sequence: TGTGCCAGCAGCCGGTCCAATCAGCCCCAGCATTTT. Protein sequence: CASSRSNQPQHF. Full variable domain (outside the CDR3, taken from reference TRBV14 and TRBJ1-5): EAGVTQFPSHSVIEKGQTVTLRCDPISGHDNLYWYRRVMGKEIKFLLHFVKESKQDESGMPNNRFLAERTGGTYSTLKVQPAELEDSGVYFCASSRSNQPQHFGDGTRLSIL.

This clonotype has a handful of counts. This sequence joins TRBV10-3 and TRBJ2-3; no reliable D call. Germline V gives CDR1 ENHRY, CDR2 SYGVKD. CDR3 size: 11 residues. V was trimmed by 3 bases and J by 6 bases, leaving 4 bases between them. The CDR3 DNA is TGTGCCATCAGTGACAGGGATACGCAGTATTTT. Amino acids: CAISDRDTQYF.

The chain recombines TRBV30 with TRBJ2-2, with TRBD2 matching 13 bases. This CDR3 has 16 residues. After removal of 3 bases from V and 4 bases from J, the junction contained 5 bases not matched to a gene. Germline values: CDR1 GTSNPN, CDR2 SVGIG (reference sequence). Here the CDR3 reads CAWRWGLAGSTGELFF. The CDR3 DNA reads TGTGCCTGGAGATGGGGACTAGCGGGGTCCACCGGGGAGCTGTTTTTT.

The V and J genes are TRBV4-2 and TRBJ2-7, with 9 bases fitting TRBD2. CDR1 is LGHNA, CDR2 YNFKEQ, per germline. The J segment lost 2 bases and the V segment lost 1 base, leaving 9 bases of the junction unmatched. This CDR3 is built from 17 residues. The CDR3 region is CASSQGPSGRRPYEQYF. The CDR3 DNA sequence: TGTGCCAGCAGCCAAGGCCCCAGCGGGAGGAGGCCCTACGAGCAGTACTTC.

Only a few counts were recorded for this clonotype. The chain carries TRBV12-3 or TRBV12-4 and TRBJ1-1, with D unclear. The CDR3 runs 13 residues. The ends were cut back, 3 bases at V and 7 bases at J, with 12 bases in the middle. The CDR3: CASSLPVDYEAFF. CDR3 sequence (DNA): TGTGCCAGCAGTTTGCCGGTGGACTATGAAGCTTTCTTT.